These T cell receptor beta chains were read from a single sample in a study of blood T cell repertoires in COVID-19. Method: immunoSEQ multiplex PCR; TCRdb's copy keeps in-frame clones and lacks some. The data contain over 200,000 clones, approximately 90% of them singletons. Input material: peripheral blood. These receptors were collected from a man aged 25-45 years with acute or convalescent COVID-19. The CDR3 runs from the conserved cysteine through the conserved F or W. D genes are given only for firm matches. Size values are once, few and many counts, or a class for expanded clones, and some rows have none.

. . TRBJ2-7 TRBV6-2/TRBV6-3 TGTGCCAGCAGTTATTGGCCTCGGGAAGAAGGCGAGCAGTACTTC CASSYWPREEGEQYF
. TRBD2 TRBJ2-1 TRBV24-1 TGTGCCACCAGTGGTGGACTAGCGGGAAGGCTAGGGAATGAGCAGTTCTTC CATSGGLAGRLGNEQFF
. . TRBJ2-3 TRBV4-2 TGTGCCAGCAGCCAAGAGCCGGGTGGCACAGATACGCAGTATTTT CASSQEPGGTDTQYF
. . TRBJ1-2 TRBV6-6 TGTGCCAGCAGTCAACCGACAGTTATTACTAACTATGGCTACACCTTC CASSQPTVITNYGYTF
. TRBD2 TRBJ2-1 TRBV3-1/TRBV3-2 TGTGCCAGCAGCCAAGCTGTCTTGACTAGCGGGGGGGCGGGTGAGCAGTTCTTC CASSQAVLTSGGAGEQFF
. . TRBJ2-1 TRBV3-1/TRBV3-2 TGTGCCAGCAGCCCACGTAGCGGAAGCTCCTACAATGAGCAGTTCTTC CASSPRSGSSYNEQFF
. TRBD2 TRBJ2-7 TRBV9 TGTGCCAGCAGCGGACTAGCGGGCCGAGATTACGAGCAGTACTTC CASSGLAGRDYEQYF
. TRBD2 TRBJ2-5 TRBV6-2/TRBV6-3 TGTGCCAGCAGTTACTCAGTGGGAGGGGTTCGGGAGACCCAGTACTTC CASSYSVGGVRETQYF
. TRBD1 TRBJ1-1 TRBV18 TGTGCCAGCTCACCGTGGGCACAGGGGGAGTTTGCTTTCTTT CASSPWAQGEFAFF
. TRBD2 TRBJ2-5 TRBV18 TGTGCCAGCTCACTCGCGGGGGGGAAAGAGACCCAGTACTTC CASSLAGGKETQYF
once . TRBJ1-5 TRBV28 TGTGCCAGCAGTGCAGACAGTGCTCAGCCCCAGCATTTT CASSADSAQPQHF
once . TRBJ2-5 TRBV7-3 TGTGCCAGCAGCTTATCGGGCCAAGAGACCCAGTACTTC CASSLSGQETQYF
. TRBD2 TRBJ2-3 TRBV5-5 TGTGCCAGCAGCTATCGCCGTTTGGGCGGGAGTATAGATACGCAGTATTTT CASSYRRLGGSIDTQYF
. TRBD2 TRBJ2-2 TRBV5-1 TGCGCCAGCAGCACCAGACTAGCGGGGGGGAATACGAACACCGGGGAGCTGTTTTTT CASSTRLAGGNTNTGELFF
. TRBD1 TRBJ2-6 TRBV5-1 TGCGCCAGCAGCAGGGGGCCAGGGGCCAACGTCCTGACTTTC CASSRGPGANVLTF
. . TRBJ1-2 TRBV4-2 TGTGCCAGCAGCCAGGAAAGCAGAGGAGGCTACACCTTC CASSQESRGGYTF
. . TRBJ1-1 TRBV6-4 TGTGCCACCTCCTCTGGGGCGCCTGAAGCTTTCTTT CATSSGAPEAFF
few . TRBJ1-2 TRBV27 TGTGCCAGCAGTTTATCGGGCTCCCTTGGCTACACCTTC CASSLSGSLGYTF
. TRBD1 TRBJ2-7 TRBV28 TGTGCCAGCAGCCCGACAGGGGCCTATGAGCAGTACTTC CASSPTGAYEQYF
. TRBD1 TRBJ2-4 TRBV5-1 TGCGCCAGCAATTACTGGGACAGACTAGCCAAAAACATTCAGTACTTC CASNYWDRLAKNIQYF
. . TRBJ2-1 TRBV4-1 TGCGCCAGCAGCCAAGGGGTAGCCGCGGATGAGCAGTTCTTC CASSQGVAADEQFF
. . TRBJ1-1 TRBV30 TGTGCCTGGAGTGTTGGGGGGGCCTGGAACACTGAAGCTTTCTTT CAWSVGGAWNTEAFF
. . TRBJ1-2 TRBV25-1 TGTGCCAGCAGTGGATTTCCGGGGGGCCCTAACTATGGCTACACCTTC CASSGFPGGPNYGYTF
. TRBD1 TRBJ1-2 TRBV15 TGTGCCACCAGCCGAGGGACAGGTACAGCCTATGGCTACACCTTC CATSRGTGTAYGYTF
once . TRBJ1-5 TRBV13 TGTGCCAGCAGCTTAGGGGGGCTCAAACCCCAGCATTTT CASSLGGLKPQHF
. TRBD1 TRBJ2-1 TRBV28 TGTGCCAGCACGGGACAGGTTTTCAATGAGCAGTTCTTC CASTGQVFNEQFF
. . TRBJ1-4 TRBV3-1/TRBV3-2 TGTGCCAGCAGCCAAGCCCGAGGGGGAGAAAAACTGTTTTTT CASSQARGGEKLFF
. . TRBJ1-4 TRBV29-1 TGCAGCGTTGACTCAGGGAAACTGTTTTTT CSVDSGKLFF
. TRBD1 TRBJ2-3 TRBV2 TGTGCCACCCCTATTACGAACCGGGACAGGGGGCCGTCTAGCACAGATACGCAGTATTTT CATPITNRDRGPSSTDTQYF
. . TRBJ2-3 TRBV18 TGTGCCAGCTCCCACCGTATACAACGCGGGGCAGTCAGCACAGATACGCAGTATTTT CASSHRIQRGAVSTDTQYF
. . TRBJ1-1 TRBV28 TGTGCCAGCAGTCTCTGGACGGGGGATAATGAAGCTTTCTTT CASSLWTGDNEAFF
. . TRBJ2-3 TRBV4-2 TGTGCCAGCAGCCATCGCCCACAGGGAGCAGATACGCAGTATTTT CASSHRPQGADTQYF
. TRBD2 TRBJ2-7 TRBV6-5 TGTGCCAGCACCCGGACTAGCGGAGCCTACGAGCAGTACTTC CASTRTSGAYEQYF
. . TRBJ2-7 TRBV7-9 TGTGCCAGCAGTAACCAGGGGACCCCGAGGGTCGAGCAGTACTTC CASSNQGTPRVEQYF
. TRBD2 TRBJ2-1 TRBV7-8 TGTGCCACTCGGGCTAGCGGGGGGAACTCCTACAATGAGCAGTTCTTC CATRASGGNSYNEQFF
. . TRBJ1-2 TRBV11-2 TGTGCCAGCAGCCGTGTGGGTAGGGCGGGCGGCTACACCTTC CASSRVGRAGGYTF
. TRBD1 TRBJ2-7 TRBV7-8 TGTGCCAGCAGCTTTTCCGAGACAGGGGCGTACGAGCAGTACTTC CASSFSETGAYEQYF
. TRBD1 TRBJ2-7 TRBV2 TGTGCCAGCAGGCCCCCTTCAGGGGGCTACGAGCAGTACTTC CASRPPSGGYEQYF
. TRBD1 TRBJ2-1 TRBV18 TGTGCCAGCTCACCACCGCCAGGGGGCCAGGGGATAAGGCAGTTCTTC CASSPPPGGQGIRQFF
. . TRBJ2-4 TRBV3-1/TRBV3-2 TGTGCCAGCAGCCAAGATCTAAGGGGGGGAGCCAAAAACATTCAGTACTTC CASSQDLRGGAKNIQYF
. . TRBJ2-7 TRBV5-4 TGTGCCACCTCAAGCGGACTTTTATCCTACGAGCAGTACTTC CATSSGLLSYEQYF
. . TRBJ1-1 TRBV11-2 TGTGCCAGCAGCGCCGGCGGCAGCAGTAGCGAAGCTTTCTTT CASSAGGSSSEAFF
. TRBD2 TRBJ2-1 TRBV9 TGTGCCAGCAGCGTAGATTGGACTAGCGGGAGCTCTGGGTACAATGAGCAGTTCTTC CASSVDWTSGSSGYNEQFF
. . TRBJ2-7 TRBV28 TGTGCCAGCAGCCCCTTTTCGGGGGGCCCCCATACCTACGAGCAGTACTTC CASSPFSGGPHTYEQYF